One TCR beta chain is described in this entry. Its cognate antigen is unknown. Only in-frame clones appear in the TCRdb table, and some are missing; sequencing was by immunoSEQ multiplex PCR. The sample has approximately 15,000 clones, approximately 87% seen once. The sample is drawn from a study of graft-versus-host responses after intestinal transplantation. Study-level information: Isolated intestinal, liver-intestinal, or multivisceral transplants had been given to the recipients. Findings of the study overall: Recipient bone marrow held GvH clones, some seen earlier in ileum or blood.

Germline V lookup: CDR1 SGHAT, CDR2 FQDESV (reference sequence). The CDR3 loop spans 14 amino acids. J was trimmed by 1 base and V by 7 bases; bases with no gene match: 4. Following transplant, bone marrow was collected either from the posterior iliac crest or from another site chosen by the physician. This clonotype was sampled from a human patient who received an intestinal transplant, so some T cells may come from the graft donor. The V call is TRBV11-1, the J call TRBJ2-7, with 10 bases fitting TRBD1. The source material was bone marrow, sampled approximately 120 days after intestinal transplantation. CDR3 sequence (DNA): TGTGCCAGCACCTGGGACAGGGGTTCCTACGAGCAGTACTTC. Translated: CASTWDRGSYEQYF.